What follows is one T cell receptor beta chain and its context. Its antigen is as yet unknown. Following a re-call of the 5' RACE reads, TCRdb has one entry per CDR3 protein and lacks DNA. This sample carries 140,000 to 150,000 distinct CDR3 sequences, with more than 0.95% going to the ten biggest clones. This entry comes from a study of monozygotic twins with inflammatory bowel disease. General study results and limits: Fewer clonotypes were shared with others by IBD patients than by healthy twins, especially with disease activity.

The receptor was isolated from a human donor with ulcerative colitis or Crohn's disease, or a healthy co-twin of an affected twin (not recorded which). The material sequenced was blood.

The CDR3 sequence: CAWRFRNEQFF. The rearrangement joins TRBV30 to TRBJ2-1. The CDR3 has 11 amino acids. Germline V gene sequence: CDR1 GTSNPN, CDR2 SVGIG (reference sequence).